The source of this TCR beta chain is a study of shared clonotypes between healthy human individuals. On the study more broadly: Ranging from 18 to 49 in age, donors were a couple of women and three men.

The CDR3 covers 11 residues. Trimming took off 5 bases at V and 3 bases at J, with 5 bases between the two ends. Looked up from germline, CDR1 is SGHVS and CDR2 is FQNEAQ. Deep-level settings were used for running the assay. Repertoires were generated with immunoSEQ multiplex PCR, while TCRdb's copy carries only in-frame clones and drops some. The sample carries 650,000 to 800,000 clones, roughly 72% recorded once. Donors, healthy HIV-negative adults, lacked recent acute infections or vaccinations. A few counts support this clone. Being one base from a much bigger clone, this may be a read error. Sequenced sample: memory CD4+ T cells sorted from blood. Described subset: CD45RA-negative fraction. This TCR derives from a woman aged 25 to 45 in good health. The genes are TRBV7-8 and TRBJ2-7; D is unresolved. CDR3 residues: CASSARYEQYF. CDR3 in DNA: TGTGCCAGCAGCGCCCGCTACGAGCAGTACTTC.